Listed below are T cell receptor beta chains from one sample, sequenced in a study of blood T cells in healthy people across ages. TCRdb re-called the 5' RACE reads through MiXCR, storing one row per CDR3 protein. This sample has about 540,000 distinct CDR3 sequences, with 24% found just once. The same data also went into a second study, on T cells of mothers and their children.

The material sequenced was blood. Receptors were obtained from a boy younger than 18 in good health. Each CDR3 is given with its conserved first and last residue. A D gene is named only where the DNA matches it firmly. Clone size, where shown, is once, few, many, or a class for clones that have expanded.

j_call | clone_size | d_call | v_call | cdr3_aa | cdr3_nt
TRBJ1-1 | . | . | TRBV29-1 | CSVEGGPMNTEAFF | TGCAGCGTTGAGGGCGGACCCATGAACACTGAAGCTTTCTTT
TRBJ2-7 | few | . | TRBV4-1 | CASSQEVRVSEQYF | TGCGCCAGCAGCCAAGAAGTACGGGTAAGCGAGCAGTACTTC
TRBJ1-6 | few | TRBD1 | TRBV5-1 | CASGSGIWLQGEPLHF | TGCGCCAGCGGCTCGGGAATCTGGCTACAGGGGGAGCCCCTCCACTTT
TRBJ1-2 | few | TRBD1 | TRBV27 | CASSVRQGFGERGYTF | TGTGCCAGCAGTGTCCGACAGGGATTCGGCGAGAGAGGCTACACCTTC
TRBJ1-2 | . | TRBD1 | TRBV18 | CASSPRQGGYGYTF | TGTGCCAGCTCGCCACGACAGGGAGGCTATGGCTACACCTTC
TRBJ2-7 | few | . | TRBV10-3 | CAISEFGLGEQYF | TGTGCCATCAGTGAGTTTGGGTTGGGAGAGCAGTACTTC
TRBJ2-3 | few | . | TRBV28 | CASSLGLEGGSFRLYTDTQYF | TGTGCCAGCAGTTTGGGTCTGGAGGGGGGATCATTTCGCCTCTACACAGATACGCAGTATTTT
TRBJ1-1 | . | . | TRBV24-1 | CATSETGIRSDTEAFF | TGTGCCACCAGTGAAACAGGAATAAGATCGGACACTGAAGCTTTCTTT
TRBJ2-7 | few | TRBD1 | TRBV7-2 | CASSFTGTGDEQYF | TGTGCCAGCAGCTTCACCGGGACAGGGGACGAGCAGTACTTC
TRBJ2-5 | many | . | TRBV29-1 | CSAVSAKQETQYF | TGCAGCGCCGTTTCCGCTAAACAAGAGACCCAGTACTTC
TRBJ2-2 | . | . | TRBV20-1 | CSARDRGSTGELFF | TGCAGTGCTAGAGATCGCGGTAGCACCGGGGAGCTGTTTTTT
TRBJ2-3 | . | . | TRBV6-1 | CAIPLFSGTDTQYF | TGTGCCATCCCTCTGTTTAGCGGCACAGATACGCAGTATTTT
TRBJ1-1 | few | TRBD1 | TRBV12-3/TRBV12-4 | CASSPGTASGTEAFF | TGTGCCAGCAGTCCGGGGACAGCGAGTGGAACTGAAGCTTTCTTT
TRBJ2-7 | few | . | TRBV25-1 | CASSDRQASYEQYF | TGTGCCAGCAGTGACAGGCAGGCCTCCTACGAGCAGTACTTC
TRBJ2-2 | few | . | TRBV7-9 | CASSSPGPVVTGELFF | TGTGCCAGCAGTTCTCCGGGACCGGTGGTCACCGGGGAGCTGTTTTTT
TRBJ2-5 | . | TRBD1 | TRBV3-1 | CASSQDGTGTFPLETQYF | TGTGCCAGCAGCCAAGACGGGACAGGAACCTTCCCCCTAGAGACCCAGTACTTC
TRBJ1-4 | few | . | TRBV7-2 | CASSLGAAGRQGKLFF | TGTGCCAGCAGCTTAGGGGCAGCCGGGCGCCAGGGAAAACTGTTTTTT
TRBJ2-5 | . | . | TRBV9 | CASSVDTRQETQYF | TGTGCCAGCAGCGTAGATACAAGGCAAGAGACCCAGTACTTC
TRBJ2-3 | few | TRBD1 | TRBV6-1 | CASCAPTGGTEDTQYF | TGTGCCAGCTGTGCGCCCACAGGGGGCACGGAAGATACGCAGTATTTT
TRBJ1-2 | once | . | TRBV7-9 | CASSSASTAASYGYTF | TGTGCCAGCAGCTCCGCCTCTACGGCCGCAAGCTATGGCTACACCTTC
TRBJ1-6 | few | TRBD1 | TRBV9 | CASSAGGASSPLHF | TGTGCCAGCAGCGCAGGGGGCGCGAGTTCACCCCTCCACTTT
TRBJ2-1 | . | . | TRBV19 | CASSRTGFGEQFF | TGTGCCAGTAGTCGGACGGGGTTTGGTGAGCAGTTCTTC
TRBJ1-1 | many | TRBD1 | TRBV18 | CASSPGTGGTEAFF | TGTGCCAGCTCACCCGGGACAGGGGGCACTGAAGCTTTCTTT
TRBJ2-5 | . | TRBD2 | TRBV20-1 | CSAAPGLASETQYF | TGCAGTGCCGCACCGGGACTAGCGAGTGAGACCCAGTACTTC
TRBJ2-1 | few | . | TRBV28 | CASSHPFWGSIGDEQFF | TGTGCCAGCAGTCACCCCTTCTGGGGTAGCATTGGAGATGAGCAGTTCTTC
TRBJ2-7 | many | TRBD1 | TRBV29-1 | CSVGQGVGEQYF | TGCAGCGTTGGACAGGGGGTTGGCGAGCAGTACTTC
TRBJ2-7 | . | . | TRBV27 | CASSSMILSGDEQYF | TGTGCCAGCAGTTCGATGATCCTGTCGGGGGACGAGCAGTACTTC
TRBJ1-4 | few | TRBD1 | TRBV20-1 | CSARVTGQGSEKLFF | TGCAGTGCTAGAGTCACGGGACAGGGGAGTGAAAAACTGTTTTTT
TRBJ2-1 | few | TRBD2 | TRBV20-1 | CSARVTGTRWMSEQFF | TGCAGTGCTAGAGTCACCGGGACTAGATGGATGAGTGAGCAGTTCTTC
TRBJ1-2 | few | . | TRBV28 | CASRPDGVRGYTF | TGTGCCAGCAGGCCAGACGGGGTTAGGGGCTACACCTTC
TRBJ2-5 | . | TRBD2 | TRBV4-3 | CASSQDVGGGFSPYF | TGCGCCAGCAGCCAAGATGTCGGGGGGGGTTTTTCCCCTTACTTC
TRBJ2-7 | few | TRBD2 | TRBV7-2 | CASSQSGGRYEQYF | TGTGCCAGCAGTCAAAGCGGGGGGCGCTACGAGCAGTACTTC
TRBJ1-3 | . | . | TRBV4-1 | CASSPRTESGNTIYF | TGCGCCAGCAGCCCCCGGACAGAGTCTGGAAACACCATATATTTT
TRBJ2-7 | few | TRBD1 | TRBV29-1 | CSAQGDRGGEQYF | TGCAGCGCCCAAGGGGACAGGGGGGGCGAGCAGTACTTC
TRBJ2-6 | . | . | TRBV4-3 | CASSSGNSGANVLTF | TGCGCCAGCAGCAGTGGTAACTCTGGGGCCAACGTCCTGACTTTC
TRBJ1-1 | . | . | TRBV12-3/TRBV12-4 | CASSLGGGRAVNTEVFF | TGTGCCAGCAGTTTAGGCGGGGGGCGAGCAGTAAACACTGAAGTTTTCTTT
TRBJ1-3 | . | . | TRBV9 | CASSPRGLGAIRGNTIYF | TGTGCCAGCAGCCCGCGGGGTTTGGGGGCGATTCGCGGAAACACCATATATTTT
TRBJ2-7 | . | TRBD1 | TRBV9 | CASSATTGDYEQYF | TGTGCCAGCAGCGCGACGACAGGGGACTACGAGCAGTACTTC
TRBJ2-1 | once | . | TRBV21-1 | CASPHQGDYNEQFF | TGTGCAAGCCCACATCAGGGAGATTACAATGAGCAGTTCTTC
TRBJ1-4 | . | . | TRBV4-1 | CASSQDGTHAAGEKLFF | TGCGCCAGCAGCCAAGACGGGACCCACGCGGCGGGTGAAAAACTGTTTTTT
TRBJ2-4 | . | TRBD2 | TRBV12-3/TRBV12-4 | CASSRTSGGLAKNIQYF | TGTGCCAGCAGCAGGACTAGCGGCGGCCTGGCCAAAAACATTCAGTACTTC
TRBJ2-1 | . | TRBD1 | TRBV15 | CATSPAQGFNEQFF | TGTGCCACCTCACCGGCACAGGGGTTCAATGAGCAGTTCTTC
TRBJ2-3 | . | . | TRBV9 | CASSVVGSTDTQYF | TGTGCCAGCAGCGTAGTTGGCAGCACAGATACGCAGTATTTT
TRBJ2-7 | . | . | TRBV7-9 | CASSSIKHEQYF | TGTGCCAGCAGCTCGATAAAGCACGAGCAGTACTTC
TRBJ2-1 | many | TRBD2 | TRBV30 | CAWGSGGVWNEQFF | TGTGCCTGGGGTAGCGGGGGGGTCTGGAATGAGCAGTTCTTC
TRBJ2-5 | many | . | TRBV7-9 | CASSLGFGRDQETQYF | TGTGCCAGCAGCTTAGGGTTCGGCAGGGACCAAGAGACCCAGTACTTC